This T cell receptor (beta chain) was found in a study of T cell responses to AZD1222 COVID-19 vaccine. Study observations and caveats: Close to half of spike-specific TCRs reportedly recognize unmutated variant regions. The study found vaccine-associated CD4 TCRs spanning spike, dominant at 160-218 and 743-854. It was only after the peak T cell response that any repertoires were sampled. Mostly white British, mostly female donors; authors suggested clonal diversity may be underestimated.

On this clone itself: The antigen remains undetermined.

Trimming stripped 8 bases from V and 4 bases from J, with 17 bases between. The CDR3 length is 14 residues. The data were produced by immunoSEQ multiplex PCR, yet TCRdb's version contains in-frame clones alone and is incomplete. The table has 93,000 or so clones, 90% to 95% seen once. This receptor was taken from an adult in good health. This chain uses TRBV23-1 with TRBJ1-1; D unresolved. TRBV23-1 is an open reading frame whose function is uncertain. The sample in question was peripheral blood, obtained on day 0 of AZD1222 vaccination. CDR3 nucleotide sequence: TGCGCCAGCGTAGGGTCGATTTGCGCCACTGAAGCTTTCTTT. This encodes CASVGSICATEAFF.